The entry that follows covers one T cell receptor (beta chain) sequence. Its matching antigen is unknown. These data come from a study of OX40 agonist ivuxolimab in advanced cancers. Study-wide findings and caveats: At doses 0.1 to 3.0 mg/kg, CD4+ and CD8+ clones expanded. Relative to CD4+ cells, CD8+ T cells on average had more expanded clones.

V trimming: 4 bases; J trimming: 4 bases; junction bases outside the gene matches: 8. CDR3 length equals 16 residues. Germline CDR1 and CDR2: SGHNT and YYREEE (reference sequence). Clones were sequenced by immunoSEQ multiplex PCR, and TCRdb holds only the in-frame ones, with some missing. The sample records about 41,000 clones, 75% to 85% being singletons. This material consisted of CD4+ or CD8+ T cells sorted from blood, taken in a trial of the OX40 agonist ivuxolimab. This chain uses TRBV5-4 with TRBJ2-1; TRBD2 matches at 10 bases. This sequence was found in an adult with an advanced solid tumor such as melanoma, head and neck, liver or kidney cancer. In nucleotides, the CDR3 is TGTGCCAGCAGCCACTATACTAGCGGGATTTACAATGAGCAGTTCTTC. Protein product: CASSHYTSGIYNEQFF.